This section outlines one T cell receptor beta chain sequence together with its context. Its specificity is unknown. The record originates from a study of T-cell reconstitution after alpha-beta-depleted transplantation in children. CDR1 is SGHTA and CDR2 is FQGTGA in the germline V gene. This CDR3 contains 14 residues. V was shortened by 5 bases and J by 2 bases, with 12 bases between the two germline ends. Preparation of the TCRbeta library was carried out with unique molecular identifiers. TCRdb re-called the PCR reads with MiXCR, one entry per CDR3 protein. This sample has some 300,000 distinct CDR3 sequences, with around 10% found just once. Overall study results and limits: Reported findings indicate that, about two months after transplant, alpha-beta T cells came from several hundred expanded clones, which were derived from non-depleted graft cells. Several patients had high TCRbeta diversity at day 60; it came from surviving recipient T cells and thymic progenitors. The authors attributed T-cell counts and diversity one year after transplant mostly to newly produced T cells.

The rearrangement uses TRBV7-3 and TRBJ1-1; TRBD1 is a possible D gene (5 bases). The specimen was PBMCs, collected before TCRalphabeta/CD19-depleted stem cell transplant. The sequence derives from a boy less than two years old with acute myeloid leukemia, due to receive a stem cell transplant. CDR3 amino acids: CASSPGHPNTEAFF. CDR3 bases: TGTGCCAGCAGCCCAGGACACCCCAACACTGAAGCTTTCTTT.